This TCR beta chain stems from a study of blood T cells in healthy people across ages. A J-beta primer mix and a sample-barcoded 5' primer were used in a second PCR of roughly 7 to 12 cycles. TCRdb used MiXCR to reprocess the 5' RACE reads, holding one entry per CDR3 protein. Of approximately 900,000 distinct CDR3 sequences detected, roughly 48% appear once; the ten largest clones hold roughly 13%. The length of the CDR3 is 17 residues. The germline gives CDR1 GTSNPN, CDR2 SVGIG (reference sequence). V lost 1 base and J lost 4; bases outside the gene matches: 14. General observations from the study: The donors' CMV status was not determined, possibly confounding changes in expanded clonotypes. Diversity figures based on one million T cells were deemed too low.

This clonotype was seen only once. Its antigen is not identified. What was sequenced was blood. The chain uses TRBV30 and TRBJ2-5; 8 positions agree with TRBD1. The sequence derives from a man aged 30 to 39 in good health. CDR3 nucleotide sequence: TGTGCCTGGAGTGCGACAGGGGTCTCCCCGGACCCAGAGACCCAGTACTTC. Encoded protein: CAWSATGVSPDPETQYF.